This T cell receptor beta chain is from a study of blood T cell repertoires in COVID-19. Study details: COVID-19 samples from acute and convalescent phases originated in the United States, Italy and Spain. Nucleic acid was either cDNA or gDNA, and it came from T cells, B-cell-depleted T cells, or PBMCs.

In the source study's methods: Estimates of nucleated cell counts were drawn from the amplification of reference gene primers. Some clones are missing from TCRdb's copy, which holds only in-frame ones; the method was immunoSEQ multiplex PCR. V and J calls and clone size are given by that table; D and trimming were obtained from the DNA. The repertoire holds 90,000 to 100,000 clones, with around 67% as singletons. Germline V gives CDR1 SGDLS, CDR2 YYNGEE. Trimming removed 2 bases from V and 4 bases from J; junction bases left unmatched: 3. This CDR3 is 15 amino acids long. This clonotype originated in a woman in her fifties or sixties in a cohort sampled during active or convalescent COVID-19. The sequenced material came from peripheral blood. This rearrangement joins TRBV9 to TRBJ2-1, with 10 bases identical to TRBD2. CDR3 DNA: TGTGCCAGCAGCGTTGGTAGCGGGGGGTACAATGAGCAGTTCTTC. It specifies CASSVGSGGYNEQFF. Full variable domain (missing parts from reference TRBV9 and TRBJ2-1): DSGVTQTPKHLITATGQRVTLRCSPRSGDLSVYWYQQSLDQGLQFLIQYYNGEERAKGNILERFSAQQFPDLHSELNLSSLELGDSALYFCASSVGSGGYNEQFFGPGTRLTVL.